Sequencing of this T cell receptor beta chain was carried out in a study of a mutant IDH1 vaccine in newly diagnosed glioma. This sample's time point: week 23, last vaccination. Alongside topical imiquimod, each dose of vaccine comprised 300 ug of mutant IDH1 20-mer peptide. CDR1 SGHTA and CDR2 FQGNSA come from the germline V gene. Trimming pared 9 bases from V and 2 bases from J, leaving 12 bases between. This CDR3 has 13 amino acids. A word on this clone: Its specificity is unknown.

Measured with immunoSEQ multiplex PCR; TCRdb has only the in-frame clones, and not every one. The table records tens of thousands of clones, 85% of them present only once. The sequenced sample was PBMCs, obtained from a glioma patient whose treatment included an IDH1 peptide vaccine. The TCR sequence derives from a man aged 25 to 40 with glioma. This rearrangement joins TRBV7-2 to TRBJ2-3, with D tentatively TRBD2 (5 bases). The CDR3 loop is CARRVPSTDTQYF. The CDR3 bases are TGTGCCAGGCGGGTCCCTTCCACAGATACGCAGTATTTT. Variable domain in full (rest from reference TRBV7-2 and TRBJ2-3): GAGVSQSPSNKVTEKGKDVELRCDPISGHTALYWYRQSLGQGLEFLIYFQGNSAPDKSGLPSDRFSAERTGGSVSTLTIQRTQQEDSAVYLCARRVPSTDTQYFGPGTRLTVL.